This TCR beta chain comes out of a study of blood T cell repertoires in COVID-19. Recruitment covered roughly 22 US areas and drew participants whose ages spanned 18 to 89 years. Two negative PCRs, clearance, or symptom resolution were required of recovered Cohort 3 donors. The CDR3 is 17 residues long. The germline gives CDR1 LNHDA, CDR2 SQIVND (reference sequence). The V segment lost 4 bases and the J segment 6 bases; nucleotides outside the gene matches: 15. Assay: immunoSEQ multiplex PCR; the TCRdb copy retains only in-frame clones and omits some. The sample has nearly 200,000 clones, roughly 90% seen once.

The V and J genes are TRBV19 and TRBJ1-5; 7 nucleotides agree with TRBD1. The specimen sequenced was PBMCs or T cells enriched from blood (not recorded which). The source is a young woman who had recovered from COVID-19. The CDR3 DNA sequence: TGTGCCAGTAGTACACGGCAGGGGGAATTGTATGGTCAGCCCCAGCATTTT. This encodes CASSTRQGELYGQPQHF.